This T cell receptor (beta chain) derives from a study of monozygotic twins with inflammatory bowel disease. The V gene's germline CDR1 is SQVTM and CDR2 ANQGSEA. The CDR3 loop spans 13 amino acids. With respect to this clonotype: The antigen is undetermined.

Study results and caveats: Distinguishing T cell subtypes was not possible.

Template switching added UMIs carrying a 6-nucleotide sample barcode. From its re-call of the 5' RACE reads, TCRdb lists each CDR3 protein once, without DNA. This sample contains under 350,000 distinct CDR3 sequences. The sample comprised blood. V and J are TRBV29-1 and TRBJ1-1; TCRdb gives TRBD1 as the D gene, but with no DNA this cannot be confirmed. The source is a human donor with ulcerative colitis or Crohn's disease, or a healthy co-twin of an affected twin (not recorded which). CDR3: CSVGLGGGTEAFF.